Listed below are T cell receptor beta chains from one sample, sequenced in a study of long-term antiretroviral therapy in people with HIV. Some clones are missing from TCRdb's copy, which holds only in-frame ones; the method was immunoSEQ multiplex PCR. The table shows roughly 25,000 clones, with 82% occurring only once. Sequenced here: unsorted PBMCs, sampled 1.1 years before starting antiretroviral therapy. These receptors were taken from a woman in her 30s with HIV. Both conserved end residues are part of each CDR3. Fields, in order: V gene, D gene, J gene, CDR3 protein. The D gene is left open where the match is weak.

V: TRBV19; D: -; J: TRBJ1-2; CDR3: CATRFGGNYGYTF
V: TRBV9; D: -; J: TRBJ2-2; CDR3: CASSTVQNRELFF
V: TRBV30; D: -; J: TRBJ1-4; CDR3: CAWRQGGLEEKLFF
V: TRBV28; D: TRBD2; J: TRBJ2-3; CDR3: CASSSIAGGADTQYF
V: TRBV27; D: TRBD1; J: TRBJ1-5; CDR3: CASSQGGQPQHF
V: TRBV6-1; D: -; J: TRBJ1-5; CDR3: CASKIQEGNQPQHF
V: TRBV18; D: TRBD1; J: TRBJ2-1; CDR3: CASSLPGQGGNEQFF
V: TRBV6-1; D: TRBD2; J: TRBJ2-3; CDR3: CASSDRGGPDTQYF
V: TRBV9; D: -; J: TRBJ1-6; CDR3: CASSVGGYNSPLHF
V: TRBV19; D: TRBD2; J: TRBJ2-3; CDR3: CASSISGGATDTQYF
V: TRBV18; D: -; J: TRBJ2-3; CDR3: CASSPGPASDTQYF
V: TRBV7-2; D: -; J: TRBJ1-2; CDR3: CASSLDGFVRGTNGYTF
V: TRBV4-1; D: -; J: TRBJ2-7; CDR3: CASSQGGITYEQYF
V: TRBV6-5; D: -; J: TRBJ1-6; CDR3: CASSRNLYNSPLHF